A single sample is the source of the 7 T cell receptor beta chains below, sequenced in a study of blood T cell repertoires in COVID-19. Assay used: immunoSEQ multiplex PCR; TCRdb lists only in-frame clones, some missing. The sample has around 50,000 clones, approximately 87% seen once. The sample comprised peripheral blood. All receptors come from a woman aged 55 to 70 with COVID-19, enrolled during active disease.

The J gene is TRBJ2-1, the V gene TRBV29-1; D might be TRBD1 (5 bases). Between the trimmed V and J ends, which lost 0 bases and 0 bases, there was a span of 15 bases. In germline, CDR1 is SQVTM, CDR2 ANQGSEA. This CDR3 comprises 17 residues. The DNA of the CDR3 is TGCAGCGTTGAAGATCCAGGGTTCTGGAGCTCCTACAATGAGCAGTTCTTC. Amino acids: CSVEDPGFWSSYNEQFF.

The V call is TRBV28, the J call TRBJ2-5; TRBD2 agrees at 13 bases. Germline-derived CDR1 and CDR2 are MDHEN and SYDVKM. This CDR3 comprises 16 residues. V dropped 5 bases and J dropped 5; count of bases not matched to a gene: 8. The CDR3 spells CASSLLAGGPSETQYF. The CDR3 DNA is TGTGCCAGCAGTCTACTAGCGGGAGGGCCTTCGGAGACCCAGTACTTC.

The V gene is TRBV5-5, the J gene TRBJ1-2; D not resolved. V was pared by 0 bases and J by 8 bases, with 14 bases between. The germline V gene encodes CDR1 SGHKS and CDR2 YYEKEE (reference sequence). CDR3 length: 14 amino acids. In nucleotides, the CDR3 is TGTGCCAGCAGCTTGGAAGCTCCACCTCGGGGCTACACCTTC. Translated, it gives CASSLEAPPRGYTF.

The V and J genes are TRBV4-1 and TRBJ2-1, with 9 positions matching TRBD2. J was trimmed by 2 bases and V by 2 bases; bases with no gene match: 4. The CDR3 sequence is 16 residues long. Per germline, CDR1 MGHRA and CDR2 YSYEKL. CDR3 protein: CASSQLAGAAYNEQFF. CDR3 DNA: TGCGCCAGCAGCCAATTAGCGGGAGCGGCCTACAATGAGCAGTTCTTC.

This chain connects TRBV5-1 to TRBJ2-3; unclear D gene. Germline V CDR1 and CDR2: SGHRS, YFSETQ. Trimming removed 0 bases at V and 0 bases at J, with 11 bases between. This CDR3 region has 16 residues. The CDR3 is CASSLAWRPSTDTQYF. The CDR3 DNA is TGCGCCAGCAGCTTGGCGTGGCGGCCTAGCACAGATACGCAGTATTTT.

The chain recombines TRBV7-9 with TRBJ1-1; the D is unclear. Looked up from germline, CDR1 is SEHNR and CDR2 is FQNEAQ (reference sequence). The CDR3 runs to 15 residues. Between the trimmed V and J ends, which lost 3 bases and 1 base, there was a span of 12 bases. CDR3 in amino acids: CASSLMEATNTEAFF. DNA for the CDR3: TGTGCCAGCAGCTTGATGGAGGCGACGAACACTGAAGCTTTCTTT.

The chain joins TRBV28 to TRBJ2-7; TRBD2 is a possible D gene (5 bases). Germline lookup yields CDR1 MDHEN and CDR2 SYDVKM. The CDR3 has 10 amino acids. Here the CDR3 DNA reads TGTGACGGGGTGTCCTACGAGCAGTACTTC. Translation gives CDGVSYEQYF. Filled out from reference TRBV28 and TRBJ2-7, the complete variable domain reads DVKVTQSSRYLVKRTGEKVFLECVQDMDHENMFWYRQDPGLGLRLIYFSYDVKMKEKGDIPEGYSVSREKKERFSLILESASTNQTSMYLCDGVSYEQYFGPGTRLTVT.